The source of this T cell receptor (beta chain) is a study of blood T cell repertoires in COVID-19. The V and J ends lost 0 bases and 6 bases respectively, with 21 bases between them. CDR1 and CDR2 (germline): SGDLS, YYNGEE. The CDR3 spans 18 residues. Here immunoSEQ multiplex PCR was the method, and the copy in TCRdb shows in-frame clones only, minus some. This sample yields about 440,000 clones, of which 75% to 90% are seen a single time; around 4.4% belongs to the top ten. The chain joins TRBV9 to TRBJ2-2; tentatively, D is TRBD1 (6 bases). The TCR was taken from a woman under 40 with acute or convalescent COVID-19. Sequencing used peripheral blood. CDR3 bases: TGTGCCAGCAGCGTAGCCATAATTAGAACAGGGAATCCCGGGGAGCTGTTTTTT. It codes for CASSVAIIRTGNPGELFF.